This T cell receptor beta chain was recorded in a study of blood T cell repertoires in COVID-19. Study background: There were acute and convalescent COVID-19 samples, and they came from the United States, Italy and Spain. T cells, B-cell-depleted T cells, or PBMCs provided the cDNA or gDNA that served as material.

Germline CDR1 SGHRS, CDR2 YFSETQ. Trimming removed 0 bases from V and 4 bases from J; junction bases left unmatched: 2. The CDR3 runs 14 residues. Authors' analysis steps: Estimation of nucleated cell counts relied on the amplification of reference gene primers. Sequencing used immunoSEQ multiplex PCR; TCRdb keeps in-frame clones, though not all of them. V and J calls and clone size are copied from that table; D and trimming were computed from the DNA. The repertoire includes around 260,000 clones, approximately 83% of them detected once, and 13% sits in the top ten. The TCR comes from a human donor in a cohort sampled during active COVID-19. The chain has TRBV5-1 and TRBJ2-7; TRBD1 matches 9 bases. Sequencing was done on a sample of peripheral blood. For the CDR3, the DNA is TGCGCCAGCAGCTTGGAGGGGACAGGGTACGAGCAGTACTTC. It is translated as CASSLEGTGYEQYF. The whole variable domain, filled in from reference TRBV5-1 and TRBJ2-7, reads KAGVTQTPRYLIKTRGQQVTLSCSPISGHRSVSWYQQTPGQGLQFLFEYFSETQRNKGNFPGRFSGRQFSNSRSEMNVSTLELGDSALYLCASSLEGTGYEQYFGPGTRLTVT.